The next 16 T cell receptor beta chains were all read from a single sample in a study of blood T cell repertoires in COVID-19. Using immunoSEQ multiplex PCR, the repertoire was profiled, and TCRdb retains in-frame clones only, with some absent. The sample records around 190,000 clones, around 77% being singletons. Material: peripheral blood. These receptor sequences come from a man in his sixties or seventies with active or convalescent COVID-19.

V usage is TRBV3-1 (or the pseudogene TRBV3-2) and J usage is TRBJ1-4; D not resolved. The V end lost 6 bases, the J end lost 10 bases, and 15 bases lay between the germline ends. This CDR3 comprises 13 residues. The germline V gene encodes CDR1 LGHDT and CDR2 YNNKEL (reference sequence). The CDR3 DNA reads TGTGCCAGCAGTCCAAGTGGGCCCCTAAAACTGTTTTTT. Translating it yields CASSPSGPLKLFF.

J is TRBJ1-6 and V is TRBV2, with D hard to call. CDR1 is SNHLY, CDR2 FYNNEI, per germline. V lost 1 base and J 6 bases, leaving 7 bases between the germline ends. The CDR3 runs to 14 residues. The DNA of the CDR3 is TGTGCCAGCAGTGAAGTCCGGAGTAATTCACCCCTCCACTTT. Its translation is CASSEVRSNSPLHF.

The chain employs TRBV7-8 and TRBJ2-3; TRBD2 agrees at 11 bases. The germline CDR1 and CDR2 sequences are SGHVS and FQNEAQ. With 5 bases clipped from V and 3 bases from J, the junction kept 13 bases outside the gene matches. The CDR3 spans 18 residues. The CDR3 coding sequence is TGTGCCAGCAGCCCCCGCTTAAGTAGCGGGGGGGCAACAGATACGCAGTATTTT. Amino acids: CASSPRLSSGGATDTQYF.

The rearrangement links TRBV19 to TRBJ1-4; D gene uncertain. CDR1 LNHDA and CDR2 SQIVND come from the germline V gene (reference sequence). The V end lost 1 base, the J end lost 4 bases, and 10 bases lay between the germline ends. CDR3 length: 15 amino acids. The CDR3 DNA reads as TGTGCCAGTAGTATAGGCGGCAGAATTAATGAAAAACTGTTTTTT. Translating gives CASSIGGRINEKLFF.

In DNA form, the CDR3 reads TGTGCCAGCAGCTTGGCCAGCGGGAGGGCCCGGATAAACACCGGGGAGCTGTTTTTT. It translates to CASSLASGRARINTGELFF. V and J are TRBV5-4 and TRBJ2-2, with 10 positions matching TRBD2. Germline loops: CDR1 SGHNT, CDR2 YYREEE (reference sequence). V was pared by 0 bases and J by 2 bases, with 10 bases of the junction left unmatched. CDR3 length equals 19 residues.

This chain joins TRBV19 and TRBJ1-3, with D unclear. From germline, CDR1 is LNHDA and CDR2 SQIVND (reference sequence). The germline V and J ends were trimmed by 7 bases and 0 bases, with 13 bases remaining between them. This CDR3 is built from 15 residues. CDR3 in amino acids: CASTAVAISGNTIYF. In nucleotides, the CDR3 is TGTGCCAGTACCGCGGTCGCAATCTCTGGAAACACCATATATTTT.

The chain uses TRBV18 and TRBJ2-3; 11 bases map to TRBD1. After removal of 5 bases from V and 4 bases from J, the junction contained 8 bases not matched to a gene. CDR1 and CDR2 from the germline V gene are KGHSH and LQKENI. This CDR3 is 16 amino acids long. CDR3 loop: CASSGTGTGGADTQYF. The CDR3 DNA is TGTGCCAGCTCAGGAACCGGGACAGGGGGAGCAGATACGCAGTATTTT.

V is TRBV29-1 and J is TRBJ2-2; TRBD2 matches 9 bases. Per germline, CDR1 SQVTM and CDR2 ANQGSEA. V shed 6 bases and J 6 bases; nucleotides not matched to a gene: 5. The CDR3 length is 13 residues. CDR3 in amino acids: CSVERGDSGELFF. DNA for the CDR3: TGCAGCGTCGAGCGGGGGGATTCCGGGGAGCTGTTTTTT.

This clone was counted a single time. The V call is TRBV15, the J call TRBJ2-5; 12 nucleotides match TRBD1. Trimming removed 0 bases from V and 3 bases from J; junction bases left unmatched: 2. CDR1 is LNHNV and CDR2 is YYDKDF in the germline V gene (reference sequence). The CDR3 is made up of 16 amino acids. The chain's CDR3 is CATSREGTGGEETQYF. DNA of the CDR3: TGTGCCACCAGCAGAGAGGGGACAGGGGGCGAAGAGACCCAGTACTTC.

This clone has a single count. The V call is TRBV3-1 (or the pseudogene TRBV3-2), the J call TRBJ1-5; D is ambiguous. V was cut by 0 bases and J by 4 bases, with 10 bases left in between. CDR3 length: 15 amino acids. The germline V gene encodes CDR1 LGHDT and CDR2 YNNKEL (reference sequence). Here the CDR3 DNA reads TGTGCCAGCAGCCAAGATTCGACGGAGAATCAGCCCCAGCATTTT. This translates into CASSQDSTENQPQHF.

For the CDR3, the DNA is TGTGCCAGCTCACCCGGGGGGGACTATGGCTACACCTTC. It encodes CASSPGGDYGYTF. The V and J genes are TRBV18 and TRBJ1-2; D may be TRBD1 (5 bases). V lost 3 bases and J lost 3, with 8 bases in between. Germline values: CDR1 KGHSH, CDR2 LQKENI. This CDR3 comprises 13 residues.

The V call is TRBV9, the J call TRBJ2-2; 9 bases fit TRBD1. The ends lost 6 bases at V and 4 bases at J; junction bases unmatched: 1. The CDR3 is made up of 13 amino acids. The germline V gene encodes CDR1 SGDLS and CDR2 YYNGEE. CDR3 sequence: CASTTGGTGELFF. The CDR3 DNA is TGTGCCAGCACGACAGGGGGCACCGGGGAGCTGTTTTTT.

The V call is TRBV2, the J call TRBJ2-4; no firm D call. Per germline, CDR1 SNHLY and CDR2 FYNNEI. This CDR3 contains 16 residues. The V end lost 2 bases, the J end lost 0 bases, and 11 bases lay between the germline ends. The DNA for the CDR3 is TGTGCCAGCAGTGAAACTGCCTATCAAGCCAAAAACATTCAGTACTTC. It specifies CASSETAYQAKNIQYF.

This chain's CDR3 is CASSYGGGSGANVLTF. In nucleotides, the CDR3 is TGTGCCAGCAGTTACGGTGGGGGCAGTGGGGCCAACGTCCTGACTTTC. The chain is built from TRBV6-5 and TRBJ2-6; weak D call: TRBD1 (6 bases). Trimming stripped 2 bases from V and 3 bases from J, with 11 bases between. Germline assignment: CDR1 MNHEY and CDR2 SVGAGI. The CDR3 sequence is 16 residues long.

This chain uses TRBV9 with TRBJ1-6, with a possible D match to TRBD1 (6 bases). The CDR3 sequence is 16 residues long. V was trimmed by 4 bases and J by 6 bases, leaving 17 bases between them. CDR1 and CDR2 from the germline V gene are SGDLS and YYNGEE. For the CDR3, the DNA is TGTGCCAGCAGCCCGACAGGCGTCGTGGGTAATTCACCCCTCCACTTT. Protein sequence: CASSPTGVVGNSPLHF.

Only one count was recorded for this clone. The rearrangement uses TRBV5-6 and TRBJ2-7; D uncertain. Trimming removed 0 bases at V and 2 bases at J, with 3 bases between. The CDR3 is made up of 12 amino acids. Germline V gene lookup returns CDR1 SGHDT and CDR2 YYEEEE. In DNA form, the CDR3 reads TGTGCCAGCAGCTTGGCTACCTACGAGCAGTACTTC. It yields the protein CASSLATYEQYF. Variable domain in full (rest from reference TRBV5-6 and TRBJ2-7): DAGVTQSPTHLIKTRGQQVTLRCSPKSGHDTVSWYQQALGQGPQFIFQYYEEEERQRGNFPDRFSGHQFPNYSSELNVNALLLGDSALYLCASSLATYEQYFGPGTRLTVT.